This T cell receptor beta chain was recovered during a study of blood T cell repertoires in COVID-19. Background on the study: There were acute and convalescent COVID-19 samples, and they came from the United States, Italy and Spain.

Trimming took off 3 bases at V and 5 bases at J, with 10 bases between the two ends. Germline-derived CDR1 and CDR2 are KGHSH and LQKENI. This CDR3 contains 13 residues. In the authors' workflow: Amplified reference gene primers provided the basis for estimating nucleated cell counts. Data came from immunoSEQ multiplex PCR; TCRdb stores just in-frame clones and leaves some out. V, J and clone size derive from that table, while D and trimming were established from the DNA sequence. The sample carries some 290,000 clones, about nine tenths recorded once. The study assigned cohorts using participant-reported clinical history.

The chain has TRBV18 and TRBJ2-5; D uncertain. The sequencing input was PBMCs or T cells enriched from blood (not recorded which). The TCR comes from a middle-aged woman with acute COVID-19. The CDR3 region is CASSPSLGETQYF. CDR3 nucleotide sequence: TGTGCCAGCTCACCCAGCCTCGGGGAGACCCAGTACTTC.